This TCR beta chain came from a study of blood T cell repertoires in COVID-19. The overall study: The United States, Italy and Spain supplied acute and convalescent COVID-19 samples.

There are 13 residues in the CDR3. Trimming removed 5 bases at V and 4 bases at J, with 9 bases between. Per the germline V gene, CDR1 is SEHNR and CDR2 is FQNEAQ (reference sequence). In the study's own analysis: Researchers report that nucleated cell counts were estimated from reference gene primer amplification. Generated by immunoSEQ multiplex PCR, the TCRdb table keeps only in-frame clones and is missing some. V and J calls and clone size are as listed in that table; D and trimming were resolved from the DNA. The data hold about 150,000 clones, with 80% to 90% observed a single time. The chain couples TRBV7-9 to TRBJ1-5; D ambiguous. This clonotype was obtained from a woman in her thirties or forties with acute or convalescent COVID-19. Sequencing used peripheral blood. In DNA, the CDR3 is TGTGCCAGCAGCATAAGCAGGAATCAGCCCCAGCATTTT. This sequence encodes CASSISRNQPQHF.